The source of this TCR beta chain is a study of CD8+ T cells in alopecia areata. The overall study: Tofacitinib was given for 6 to 18 months, then stopped for 6 months.

Regarding this clone: What it recognizes is unknown.

Reverse transcribed after extraction, RNA yielded cDNA as the sequencing template. Assay used: immunoSEQ multiplex PCR; TCRdb lists only in-frame clones, some missing. This sample has roughly 140,000 clones; around 82% occur once, and the top ten carry around 25%. Regarding treatment: oral pan-JAK inhibitor, 5-10 mg twice daily. Findings and caveats of the study: Many expanded lesional clones persisted in scalp and blood during tofacitinib. Among the top 100, expanded CD8+ clones, as well as scalp clonality, were significantly decreased by tofacitinib.

The sample here was CD8+ T cells sorted from blood, taken at week 4, from a patient treated with tofacitinib. The sequence was obtained from a human donor with alopecia areata.

The CDR3 spells CASSEDGVYEQYF. Here the CDR3 DNA reads TGTGCCAGCAGTGAGGACGGAGTCTACGAGCAGTACTTC. The gene calls are TRBV2 and TRBJ2-5, with unresolved D. The J call could be wrong; TRBJ2-7 is a better fit for the DNA end. This CDR3 has 13 amino acids. Germline CDR1 reads SNHLY; CDR2 reads FYNNEI.